This T cell receptor beta chain was sequenced for a study of somatic mutations in cytotoxic T cells in rheumatoid arthritis. Study in general: Patients gave 30 ml EDTA peripheral blood immediately after diagnosis, prior to starting treatment. In some cases, T-cell populations stained with V beta antibodies were flow-sorted at nearly 100% purity, and these included V beta1+ cells sequenced for TCRB. Study findings and constraints: In the expanded CD8+ clones, the antigen targets remained unknown.

This clone was detected a few times. Its antigen is still unknown. V lost 5 bases, J lost 6 bases, and 10 bases lay in between. Germline V CDR1 and CDR2: MNHEY, SMNVEV (reference sequence). The CDR3 extends over 12 amino acids. Profiled with immunoSEQ multiplex PCR; TCRdb holds only in-frame clones, not every one. This table holds about 14,000 clones, more than 60% found once. V gene TRBV27 combines with J gene TRBJ1-1; a possible D gene is TRBD1 (6 bases). The receptor comes from an adult with rheumatoid arthritis. The sample comprised CD8+ T cells sorted from blood. CDR3 coding DNA: TGTGCCAGCAGTCTACAGGGAGCTGAAGCTTTCTTT. Protein product: CASSLQGAEAFF.